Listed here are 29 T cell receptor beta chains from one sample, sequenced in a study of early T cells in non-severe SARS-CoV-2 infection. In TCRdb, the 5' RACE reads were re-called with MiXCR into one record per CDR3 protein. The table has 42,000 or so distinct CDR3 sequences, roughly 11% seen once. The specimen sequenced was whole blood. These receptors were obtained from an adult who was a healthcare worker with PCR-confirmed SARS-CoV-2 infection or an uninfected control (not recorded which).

For the CDR3, the DNA is TGTGCCAGCAGTTTACCTGGGACAGGGTACCATACGCAGTATTTT. Translating gives CASSLPGTGYHTQYF. The genes are TRBV28 and TRBJ2-3; 9 bases are shared with TRBD1. Germline CDR1 and CDR2: MDHEN and SYDVKM. J lost 7 bases, V lost 2 bases, and 7 bases had no gene match. This CDR3 is built from 15 residues.

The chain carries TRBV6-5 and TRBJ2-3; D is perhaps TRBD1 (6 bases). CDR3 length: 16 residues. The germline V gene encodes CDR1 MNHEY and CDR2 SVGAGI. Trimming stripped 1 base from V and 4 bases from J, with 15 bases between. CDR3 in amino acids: CASSYLRRQGPDTQYF. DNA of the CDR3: TGTGCCAGCAGTTACTTAAGGCGGCAGGGGCCAGATACGCAGTATTTT.

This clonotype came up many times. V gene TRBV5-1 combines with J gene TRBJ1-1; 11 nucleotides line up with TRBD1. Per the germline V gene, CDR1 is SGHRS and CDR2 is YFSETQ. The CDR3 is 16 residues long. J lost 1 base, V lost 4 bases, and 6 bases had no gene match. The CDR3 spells CASSVGQGAGNTEAFF. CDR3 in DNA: TGCGCCAGCAGCGTCGGACAGGGGGCCGGGAACACTGAAGCTTTCTTT.

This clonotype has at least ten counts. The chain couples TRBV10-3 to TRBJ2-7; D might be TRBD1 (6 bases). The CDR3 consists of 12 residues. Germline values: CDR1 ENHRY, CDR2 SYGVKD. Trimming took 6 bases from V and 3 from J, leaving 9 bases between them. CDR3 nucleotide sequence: TGTGCCATCAGCCTGGACAGCTACGAGCAGTACTTC. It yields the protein CAISLDSYEQYF.

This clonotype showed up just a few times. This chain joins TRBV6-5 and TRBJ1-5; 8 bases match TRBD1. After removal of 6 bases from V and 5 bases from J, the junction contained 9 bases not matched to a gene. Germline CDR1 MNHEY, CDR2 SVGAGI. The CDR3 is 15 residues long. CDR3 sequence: CASRRTGTIDQPQHF. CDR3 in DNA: TGTGCCAGCAGGCGGACAGGGACTATCGATCAGCCCCAGCATTTT.

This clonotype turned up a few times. CDR3 DNA: TGTGCCAGCAGTTTATTATGGGACAGGGTGCGGACTGAAGCTTTCTTT. Protein product: CASSLLWDRVRTEAFF. The chain links TRBV12-3 or TRBV12-4 to TRBJ1-1; 9 positions match TRBD1. V was pared by 2 bases and J by 5 bases, with 9 bases of the junction left unmatched. This CDR3 comprises 16 residues.

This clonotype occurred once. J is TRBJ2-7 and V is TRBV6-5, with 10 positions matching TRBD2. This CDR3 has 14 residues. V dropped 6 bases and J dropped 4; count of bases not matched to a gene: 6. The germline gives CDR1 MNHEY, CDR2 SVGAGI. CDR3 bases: TGTGCCAGCAGCTTAGCGGGAGGTGGATACGAGCAGTACTTC. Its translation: CASSLAGGGYEQYF.

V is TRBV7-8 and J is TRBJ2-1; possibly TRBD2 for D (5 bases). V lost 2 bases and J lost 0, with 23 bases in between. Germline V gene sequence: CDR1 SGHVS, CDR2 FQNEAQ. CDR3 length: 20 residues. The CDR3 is CASSLIQASFLTTSYNEQFF. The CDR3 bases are TGTGCCAGCAGCTTAATTCAGGCTAGCTTCCTCACAACCTCCTACAATGAGCAGTTCTTC. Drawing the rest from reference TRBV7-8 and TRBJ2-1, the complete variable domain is GAGVSQSPRYKVAKRGQDVALRCDPISGHVSLFWYQQALGQGPEFLTYFQNEAQLDKSGLPSDRFFAERPEGSVSTLKIQRTQQEDSAVYLCASSLIQASFLTTSYNEQFFGPGTRLTVL.

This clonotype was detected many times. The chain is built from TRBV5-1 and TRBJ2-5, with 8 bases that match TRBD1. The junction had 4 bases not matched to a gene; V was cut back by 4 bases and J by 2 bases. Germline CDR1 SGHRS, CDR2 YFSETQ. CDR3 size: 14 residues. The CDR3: CASSTGQGQETQYF. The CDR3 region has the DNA TGCGCCAGCAGCACAGGACAGGGTCAAGAGACCCAGTACTTC. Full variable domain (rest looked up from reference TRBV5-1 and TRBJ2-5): KAGVTQTPRYLIKTRGQQVTLSCSPISGHRSVSWYQQTPGQGLQFLFEYFSETQRNKGNFPGRFSGRQFSNSRSEMNVSTLELGDSALYLCASSTGQGQETQYFGPGTRLLVL.

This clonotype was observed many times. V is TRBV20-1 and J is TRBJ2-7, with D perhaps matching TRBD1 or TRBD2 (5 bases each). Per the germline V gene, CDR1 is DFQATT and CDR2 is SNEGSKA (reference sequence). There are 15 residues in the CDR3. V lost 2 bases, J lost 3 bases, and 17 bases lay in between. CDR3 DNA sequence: TGCAGTGCTAGACCTCAAACGGTGGGACGCTACGAGCAGTACTTC. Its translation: CSARPQTVGRYEQYF.

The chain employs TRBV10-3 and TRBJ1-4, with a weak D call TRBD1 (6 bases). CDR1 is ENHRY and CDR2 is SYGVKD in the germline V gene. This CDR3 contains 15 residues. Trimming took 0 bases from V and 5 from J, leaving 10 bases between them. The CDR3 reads CAISESGGQNEKLFF. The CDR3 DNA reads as TGTGCCATCAGTGAGTCCGGGGGACAAAATGAAAAACTGTTTTTT.

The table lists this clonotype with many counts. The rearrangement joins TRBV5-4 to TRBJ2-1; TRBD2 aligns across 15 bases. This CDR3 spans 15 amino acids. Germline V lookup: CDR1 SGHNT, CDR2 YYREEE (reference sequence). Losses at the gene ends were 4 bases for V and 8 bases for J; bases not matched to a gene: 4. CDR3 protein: CASSGGLAGGYEQFF. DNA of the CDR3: TGTGCCAGCAGCGGGGGACTAGCGGGAGGATATGAGCAGTTCTTC.

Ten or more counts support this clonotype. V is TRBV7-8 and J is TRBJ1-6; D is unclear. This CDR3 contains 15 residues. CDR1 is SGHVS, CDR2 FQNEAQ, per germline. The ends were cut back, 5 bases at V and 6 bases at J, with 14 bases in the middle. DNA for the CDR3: TGTGCCAGCAGCCAAACAACACCGCTTAATTCACCCCTCCACTTT. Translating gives CASSQTTPLNSPLHF. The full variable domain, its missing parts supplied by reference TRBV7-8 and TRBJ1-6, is GAGVSQSPRYKVAKRGQDVALRCDPISGHVSLFWYQQALGQGPEFLTYFQNEAQLDKSGLPSDRFFAERPEGSVSTLKIQRTQQEDSAVYLCASSQTTPLNSPLHFGNGTRLTVT.

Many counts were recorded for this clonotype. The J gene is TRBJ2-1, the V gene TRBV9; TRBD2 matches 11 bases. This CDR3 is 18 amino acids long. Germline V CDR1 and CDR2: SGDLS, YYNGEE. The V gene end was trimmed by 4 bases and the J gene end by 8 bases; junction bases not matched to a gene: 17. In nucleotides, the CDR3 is TGTGCCAGCAGCCTAACCCTCATTACTAGCGGGAGTGCCGATGAGCAGTTCTTC. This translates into CASSLTLITSGSADEQFF.

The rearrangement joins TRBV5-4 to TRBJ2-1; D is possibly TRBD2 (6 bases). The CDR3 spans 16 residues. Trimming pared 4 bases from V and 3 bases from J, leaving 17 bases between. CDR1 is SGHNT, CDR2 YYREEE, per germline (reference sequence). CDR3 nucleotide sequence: TGTGCCAGCAGCCCCGGAGGGGATCTACACTACAATGAGCAGTTCTTC. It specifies CASSPGGDLHYNEQFF.

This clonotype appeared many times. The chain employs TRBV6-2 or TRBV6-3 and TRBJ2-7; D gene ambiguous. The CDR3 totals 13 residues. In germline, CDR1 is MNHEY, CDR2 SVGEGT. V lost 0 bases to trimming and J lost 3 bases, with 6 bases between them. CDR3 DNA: TGTGCCAGCAGTTACTCCCTAAACTACGAGCAGTACTTC. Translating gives CASSYSLNYEQYF.

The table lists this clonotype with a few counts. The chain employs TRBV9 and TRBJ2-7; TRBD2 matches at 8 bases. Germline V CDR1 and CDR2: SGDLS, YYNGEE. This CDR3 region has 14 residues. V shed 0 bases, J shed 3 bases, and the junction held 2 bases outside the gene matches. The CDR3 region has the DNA TGTGCCAGCAGCGTAGGGGCGGGAGGCTACGAGCAGTACTTC. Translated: CASSVGAGGYEQYF.

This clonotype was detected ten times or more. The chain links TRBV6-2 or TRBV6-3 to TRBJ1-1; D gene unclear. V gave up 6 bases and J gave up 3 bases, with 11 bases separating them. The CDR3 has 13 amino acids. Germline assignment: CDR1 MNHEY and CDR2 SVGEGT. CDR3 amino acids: CASRNTGYTEAFF. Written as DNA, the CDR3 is TGTGCCAGCAGAAACACGGGTTACACTGAAGCTTTCTTT.

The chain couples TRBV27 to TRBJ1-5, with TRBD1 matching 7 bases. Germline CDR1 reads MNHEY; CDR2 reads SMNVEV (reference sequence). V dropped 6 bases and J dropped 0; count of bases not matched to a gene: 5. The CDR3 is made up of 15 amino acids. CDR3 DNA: TGTGCCAGCAGCCAACAGGGGACTAGCAATCAGCCCCAGCATTTT. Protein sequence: CASSQQGTSNQPQHF.

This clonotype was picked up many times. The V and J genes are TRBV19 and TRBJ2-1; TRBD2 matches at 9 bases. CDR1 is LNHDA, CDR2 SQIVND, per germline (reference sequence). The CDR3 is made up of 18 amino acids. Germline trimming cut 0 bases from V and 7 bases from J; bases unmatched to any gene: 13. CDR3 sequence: CASSIDKPGLAFVNEQFF. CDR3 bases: TGTGCCAGTAGTATAGATAAGCCGGGACTAGCATTCGTGAATGAGCAGTTCTTC. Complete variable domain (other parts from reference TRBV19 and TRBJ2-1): DGGITQSPKYLFRKEGQNVTLSCEQNLNHDAMYWYRQDPGQGLRLIYYSQIVNDFQKGDIAEGYSVSREKKESFPLTVTSAQKNPTAFYLCASSIDKPGLAFVNEQFFGPGTRLTVL.

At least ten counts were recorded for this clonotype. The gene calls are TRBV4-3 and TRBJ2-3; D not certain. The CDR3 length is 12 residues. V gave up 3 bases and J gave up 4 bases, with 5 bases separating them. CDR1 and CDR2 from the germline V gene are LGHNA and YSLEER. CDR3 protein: CASSHSPDTQYF. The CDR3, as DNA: TGCGCCAGCAGCCACTCGCCAGATACGCAGTATTTT.

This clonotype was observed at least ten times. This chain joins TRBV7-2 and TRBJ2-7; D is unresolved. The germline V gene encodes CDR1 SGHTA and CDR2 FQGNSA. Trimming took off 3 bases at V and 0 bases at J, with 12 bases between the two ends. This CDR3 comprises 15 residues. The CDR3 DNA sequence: TGTGCCAGCAGCTTGGTTGCTTCCGACTCCTACGAGCAGTACTTC. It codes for CASSLVASDSYEQYF.

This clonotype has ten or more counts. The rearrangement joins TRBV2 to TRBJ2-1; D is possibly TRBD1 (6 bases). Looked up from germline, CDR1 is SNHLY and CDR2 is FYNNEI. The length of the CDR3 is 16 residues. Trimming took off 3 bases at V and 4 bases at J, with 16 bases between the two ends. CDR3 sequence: CASSEGAPGRYNEQFF. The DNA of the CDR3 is TGTGCCAGCAGTGAGGGGGCCCCCGGAAGATACAATGAGCAGTTCTTC.

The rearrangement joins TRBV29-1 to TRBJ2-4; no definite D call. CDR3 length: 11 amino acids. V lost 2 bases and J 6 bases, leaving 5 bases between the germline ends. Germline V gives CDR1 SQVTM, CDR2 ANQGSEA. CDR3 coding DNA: TGCAGCGTTGAATTTGGAAACATTCAGTACTTC. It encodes CSVEFGNIQYF.

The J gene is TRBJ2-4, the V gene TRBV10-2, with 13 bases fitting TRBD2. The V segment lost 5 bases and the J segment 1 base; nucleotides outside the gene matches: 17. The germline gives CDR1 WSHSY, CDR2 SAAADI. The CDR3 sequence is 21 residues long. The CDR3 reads CASSSIAGLAGSRDAKNIQYF. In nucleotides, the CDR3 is TGCGCCAGCAGTTCAATCGCGGGACTAGCGGGATCCCGGGACGCCAAAAACATTCAGTACTTC.

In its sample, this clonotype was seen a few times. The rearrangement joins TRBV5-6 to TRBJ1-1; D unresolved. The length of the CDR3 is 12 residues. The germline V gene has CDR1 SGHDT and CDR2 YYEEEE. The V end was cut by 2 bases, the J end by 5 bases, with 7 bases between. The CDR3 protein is CASSFLQTEAFF. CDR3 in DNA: TGTGCCAGCAGCTTCCTTCAAACTGAAGCTTTCTTT.

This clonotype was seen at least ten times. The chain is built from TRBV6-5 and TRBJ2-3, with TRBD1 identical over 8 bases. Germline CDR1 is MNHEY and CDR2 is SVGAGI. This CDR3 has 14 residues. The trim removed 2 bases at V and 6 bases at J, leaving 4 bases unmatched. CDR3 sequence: CASSYRDRMDTQYF. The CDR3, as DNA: TGTGCCAGCAGTTACAGGGACAGGATGGATACGCAGTATTTT.

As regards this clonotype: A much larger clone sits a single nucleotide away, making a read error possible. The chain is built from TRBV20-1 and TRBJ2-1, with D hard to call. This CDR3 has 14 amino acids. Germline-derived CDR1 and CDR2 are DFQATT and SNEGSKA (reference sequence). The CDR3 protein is CSARVRSSYNEKFF. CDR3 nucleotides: TGCAGTGCTAGAGTCCGAAGCTCCTACAATGAGAAGTTCTTC.

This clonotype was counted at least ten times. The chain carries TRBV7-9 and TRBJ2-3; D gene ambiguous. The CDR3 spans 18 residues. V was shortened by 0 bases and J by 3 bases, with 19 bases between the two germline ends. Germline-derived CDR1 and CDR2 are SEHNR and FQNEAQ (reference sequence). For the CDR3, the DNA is TGTGCCAGCAGCTTAGCGCTGGCGGCCCAAACCGAAACAGATACGCAGTATTTT. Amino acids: CASSLALAAQTETDTQYF.